These T cell receptor beta chains were read from a single sample in a study of shared clonotypes between healthy human individuals. Sequenced by immunoSEQ multiplex PCR; TCRdb stores in-frame clones only, minus some. The sample shows some 1,400,000 clones, approximately 97% of them seen only once. The specimen sequenced was naive CD4+ T cells sorted from blood. Receptors originate from a man younger than 40 in good health. The CDR3 runs from the conserved cysteine through the conserved F or W. Fields, in order: J gene, clone size, D gene, V gene, CDR3 protein, CDR3 DNA. The D gene is left open where the match is weak. Size is stated for part of the rows, as once, few or many counts, or as a class when the clone is expanded.

>TRBJ2-6|NA|TRBD1|TRBV15
CATSRGALWGTGTGTGANVLTF
TGTGCCACCAGCAGAGGGGCCTTGTGGGGAACCGGGACAGGGACTGGGGCCAACGTCCTGACTTTC
>TRBJ1-1|NA|NA|TRBV28
CASRLGGQNTEAFF
TGTGCCAGCCGCTTAGGGGGACAGAACACTGAAGCTTTCTTT
>TRBJ2-7|NA|TRBD2|TRBV10-3
CAISESRGLAGDEQYF
TGTGCCATCAGTGAGTCGAGGGGACTAGCGGGAGACGAGCAGTACTTC
>TRBJ1-5|NA|TRBD1|TRBV18
CASSPTGGDQPQHF
TGTGCCAGCTCACCAACAGGGGGCGATCAGCCCCAGCATTTT
>TRBJ2-1|once|TRBD2|TRBV14
CASSQGEGLADQFF
TGTGCCAGCAGCCAAGGGGAGGGACTAGCGGACCAGTTCTTC
>TRBJ2-7|NA|TRBD1|TRBV28
CASRDRGSSSYEQYF
TGTGCCAGCAGAGACAGGGGTTCTAGCTCCTACGAGCAGTACTTC
>TRBJ2-5|NA|NA|TRBV7-2
CASRRAATETQYF
TGTGCCAGCAGGAGGGCCGCTACAGAGACCCAGTACTTC
>TRBJ2-2|NA|NA|TRBV4-1
CASSQDHPGVGTGELFF
TGCGCCAGCAGCCAAGATCACCCCGGGGTTGGCACCGGGGAGCTGTTTTTT
>TRBJ1-3|once|NA|TRBV27
CASKGNYSGNTIYF
TGTGCCAGCAAGGGAAACTACTCTGGAAACACCATATATTTT
>TRBJ1-2|once|NA|TRBV7-3
CASSRDGGGYGYTF
TGTGCCAGCAGCAGGGACGGAGGAGGCTATGGCTACACCTTC
>TRBJ2-3|NA|NA|TRBV7-2
CASSLDRISTDTQYF
TGTGCCAGCAGCCTTGACCGGATTAGCACAGATACGCAGTATTTT